This T cell receptor beta chain was retrieved from a study of cytomegalovirus exposure and HLA in healthy donors. The study, taken as a whole, reports: The analysis excluded some indistinguishable V segments, including TRBV6-2 and TRBV6-3.

The CDR3 runs 15 residues. Trimming took off 0 bases at V and 2 bases at J, with 10 bases between the two ends. Germline V gene data show CDR1 as LGHNA and CDR2 as YNFKEQ. With 60 Vbeta and 13 Jbeta primers, the PCR was carried out. Clones were read by immunoSEQ multiplex PCR, and TCRdb kept only the in-frame ones, dropping some. The repertoire holds 95,000 to 120,000 clones, with 82% as singletons. With regard to this clone: What it binds is unknown.

Sequenced: PBMCs. The TCR comes from a woman between 18 and 30 years old in good health and CMV-seronegative. This sequence joins TRBV4-2 and TRBJ2-5; D possibly corresponds to TRBD2 (6 bases). DNA of the CDR3: TGTGCCAGCAGCCAAGATAGGGAGGCACAAGAGACCCAGTACTTC. It specifies CASSQDREAQETQYF.